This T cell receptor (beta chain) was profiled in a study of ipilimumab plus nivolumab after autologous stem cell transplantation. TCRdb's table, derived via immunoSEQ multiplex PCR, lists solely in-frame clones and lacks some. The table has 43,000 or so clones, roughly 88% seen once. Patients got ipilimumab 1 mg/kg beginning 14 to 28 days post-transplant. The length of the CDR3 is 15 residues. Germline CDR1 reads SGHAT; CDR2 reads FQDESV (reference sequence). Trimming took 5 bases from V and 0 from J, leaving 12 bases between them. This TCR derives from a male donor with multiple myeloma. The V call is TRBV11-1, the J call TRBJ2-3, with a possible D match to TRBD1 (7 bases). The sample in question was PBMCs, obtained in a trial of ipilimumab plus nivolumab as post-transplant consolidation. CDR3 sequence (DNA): TGTGCCAGCAGCCAGGGGGGAGGAAGCACAGATACGCAGTATTTT. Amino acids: CASSQGGGSTDTQYF.